Listed here are 4 T cell receptor beta chains from one sample, sequenced in a study of CD8+CD57+ T cells in acquired aplastic anemia. By flow cytometry, patients selected for sequencing had shown an expansion of CD8+CD57+ cells. Genomic DNA, the template, was used for profiling of the TCR beta VDJ and CDR3. TCRdb redid the calling of the reads with MiXCR, one entry per CDR3 protein. The sample has 200,000 to 300,000 distinct CDR3 sequences; roughly 80% are singletons. The material sequenced was sorted CD4+, CD8+, or CD8+CD57+ T cells (not recorded which) from PBMCs. Receptors were obtained from a human donor with aplastic anemia.

This clonotype occurred a few times. The chain recombines TRBV2 with TRBJ1-4; 10 bases map to TRBD1. Germline-derived CDR1 and CDR2 are SNHLY and FYNNEI. Losses at the gene ends were 3 bases for V and 8 bases for J; bases not matched to a gene: 3. The CDR3 runs to 14 residues. CDR3 DNA sequence: TGTGCCAGCAGTGAGGCGGGACAGGGGGAAAAACTGTTTTTT. Translation: CASSEAGQGEKLFF.

This chain uses TRBV5-1 with TRBJ1-2; 7 bases match TRBD1. This CDR3 is 14 amino acids long. The V gene end was trimmed by 3 bases and the J gene end by 4 bases; junction bases not matched to a gene: 6. Germline CDR1 reads SGHRS; CDR2 reads YFSETQ. CDR3 protein: CASSSRQGPYGYTF. In DNA form, the CDR3 reads TGCGCCAGCAGCTCCCGACAGGGCCCCTATGGCTACACCTTC.

Note on this clonotype: Mismatch with germline at one junction end may stem from a read error. This chain joins TRBV11-2 and TRBJ1-1, with 7 bases lining up with TRBD1. Germline CDR1 reads SGHAT; CDR2 reads FQNNGV. The CDR3 has 15 residues. CDR3 DNA: TGTGCCAGCAGCTTAGAGCTGACAGGGACCACTGAAGCTGGCTTT. This sequence encodes CASSLELTGTTEAGF.

About this clonotype itself: Since no conserved phenylalanine or tryptophan closes the CDR3, a read error is the likely cause. It is unclear where the CDR3 begins or ends on the DNA, so no DNA is shown, and the CDR3 is as TCRdb lists it. V is TRBV7-4 and J is TRBJ2-1. The CDR3 extends over 13 residues, inclusive of both ends. Germline V gives CDR1 SGHVT, CDR2 SQSDAQ. CDR3 residues: CASSAGAETQYFV.